This T cell receptor beta chain comes out of a study of identical twins. General study findings and limits: Fewer insertions characterized abundant cord blood beta clonotypes, whereas memory repertoires showed none.

A remark on this clonotype: Its matching antigen is unknown.

Germline V gene lookup returns CDR1 MGHRA and CDR2 YSYEKL. Losses at the gene ends were 0 bases for V and 1 base for J; bases not matched to a gene: 7. This CDR3 comprises 17 residues. Template switching introduced a universal primer site, and the cDNA bore unique molecular identifiers. TCRdb processed the 5' RACE reads anew with MiXCR; each CDR3 protein has one entry. The top ten clones hold less than 15% of a sample with roughly 720,000 distinct CDR3 sequences, roughly 18% of them seen once. These data also formed part of another study, on T cells expressing NK-cell markers.

The sequence came from a woman under 30 in good health. The chain uses TRBV4-1 and TRBJ2-3; TRBD1 matches 7 bases. Source material: PBMCs. The CDR3 loop reads CASSQDQPGGGTDTQYF. CDR3 coding DNA: TGCGCCAGCAGCCAAGATCAGCCAGGGGGTGGCACAGATACGCAGTATTTT.